This T cell receptor beta chain emerged from a study of cytomegalovirus exposure and HLA in healthy donors. Study information: Among several hundred genotyped donors, around 80% fell in the Caucasian-associated ancestry cluster.

This clone was seen more than once but under ten times. The antigen is undetermined. The V end lost 4 bases, the J end lost 0 bases, and 10 bases lay between the germline ends. The germline V gene has CDR1 SGDLS and CDR2 YYNGEE. The CDR3 extends over 14 amino acids. Overall study results and limits: In a later analysis, TCR beta V- and J-gene trimming was associated with a missense DCLRE1C variant.

The PCR was carried out with 60 Vbeta primers and 13 Jbeta primers. Generated by immunoSEQ multiplex PCR, the TCRdb table keeps only in-frame clones and is missing some. This sample carries over 150,000 clones, 87% of them seen once, and the ten largest clones take about 0.21%. The chain uses TRBV9 and TRBJ1-2; the D is unclear. The sequence came from a girl less than two years old in good health and CMV-seronegative. Sequenced sample: PBMCs. The CDR3 bases are TGTGCCAGCAGCCCAGGATACCCTAACTATGGCTACACCTTC. This sequence encodes CASSPGYPNYGYTF.